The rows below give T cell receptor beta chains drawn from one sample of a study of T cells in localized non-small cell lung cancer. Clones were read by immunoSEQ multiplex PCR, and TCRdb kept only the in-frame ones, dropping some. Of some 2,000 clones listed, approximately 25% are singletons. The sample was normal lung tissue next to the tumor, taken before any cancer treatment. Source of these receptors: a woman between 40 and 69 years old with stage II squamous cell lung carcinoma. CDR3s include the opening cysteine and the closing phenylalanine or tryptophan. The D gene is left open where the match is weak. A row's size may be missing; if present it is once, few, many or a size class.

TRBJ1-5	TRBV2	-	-	TGTGCCAGCAGTGCGTCACCCGGCAATCAGCCCCAGCATTTT	CASSASPGNQPQHF
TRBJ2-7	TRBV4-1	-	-	TGCGCCAGCAGCCGAGAGAGCCTCTCCTACGAGCAGTACTTC	CASSRESLSYEQYF
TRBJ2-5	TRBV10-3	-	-	TGTGCCATCAGGCCCGGCAGGGACCAAGAGACCCAGTACTTC	CAIRPGRDQETQYF
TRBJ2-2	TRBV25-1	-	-	TGTGCCAGCAGTGACAGGGTTCACACCGGGGAGCTGTTTTTT	CASSDRVHTGELFF
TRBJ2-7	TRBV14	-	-	TGTGCCAGCAGCCAAGTAAGCGAGCAGTACTTC	CASSQVSEQYF
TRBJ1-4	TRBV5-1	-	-	TGCGCCAGCAGCTCCGAGGTAGGGGGAGATGAAAAACTGTTTTTT	CASSSEVGGDEKLFF
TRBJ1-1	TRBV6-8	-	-	TGTGCCAGCAGTTACTCAGGGGAATACACTGAAGCTTTCTTT	CASSYSGEYTEAFF
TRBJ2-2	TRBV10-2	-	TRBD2	TGCGCCAGCAGTTTAAGTCGGGAGGGTCCCGGGGAGCTGTTTTTT	CASSLSREGPGELFF
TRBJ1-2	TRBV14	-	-	TGTGCCAGCAGCCCACAGGGACGCGGCTACACCTTC	CASSPQGRGYTF
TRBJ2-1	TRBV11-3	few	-	TGTGCCAGCAGCTTAACCGGGGGCTACAATGAGCAGTTCTTC	CASSLTGGYNEQFF
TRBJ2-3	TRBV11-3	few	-	TGTGCCAGCAGCCCCTCCCCCTGGGGAGATACGCAGTATTTT	CASSPSPWGDTQYF
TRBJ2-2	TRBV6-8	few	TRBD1	TGTGCCATCAGTAGACAGGGGGCGCCCACCGGGGAGCTGTTTTTT	CAISRQGAPTGELFF
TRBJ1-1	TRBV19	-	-	TGTGCCAGCTCCTTACAGGGGAACACTGAAGCTTTCTTT	CASSLQGNTEAFF
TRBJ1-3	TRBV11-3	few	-	TGTGCCAGCAGCTTCTCCCTCTCTGGAAACACCATATATTTT	CASSFSLSGNTIYF
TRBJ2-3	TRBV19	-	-	TGTGCCAGTCGTACCGCCGGACACCGAGAAACAGATACGCAGTATTTT	CASRTAGHRETDTQYF
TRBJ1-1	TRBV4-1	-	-	TGCGCCAGCAGCCAAGACCATGCCTCTTTGAACACTGAAGCTTTCTTT	CASSQDHASLNTEAFF
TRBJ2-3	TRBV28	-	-	TGTGCCAGCAGTTTGGGCCTAACGGGCACAGATACGCAGTATTTT	CASSLGLTGTDTQYF
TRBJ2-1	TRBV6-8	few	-	TGTGCCAGCAGTGGAGCGGAAGACCACAATGAGCAGTTCTTC	CASSGAEDHNEQFF
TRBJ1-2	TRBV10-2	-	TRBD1	TGCGCCAGCAGTGAGTTTACAGGGGGTTACGGCTACACCTTC	CASSEFTGGYGYTF
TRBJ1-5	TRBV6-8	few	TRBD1	TGTGCCAGCAGAAGACAGGGGACATTATTTGCCCAGCATTTT	CASRRQGTLFAQHF
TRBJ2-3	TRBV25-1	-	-	TGTGCCAGCAGGATGGGATTTGGGGAAGATACGCAGTATTTT	CASRMGFGEDTQYF
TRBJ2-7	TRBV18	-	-	TGTGCCAGCGCTCCTGGGCCAAACTACGAGCAGTACTTC	CASAPGPNYEQYF
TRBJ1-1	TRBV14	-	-	TGTGCCAGCAGCCCCGACAGGTTTGAAGCTTTCTTT	CASSPDRFEAFF
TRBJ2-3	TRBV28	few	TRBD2	TGTGCCAGCAGTGTTTTAGCGGGAGGGGCGGATACGCAGTATTTT	CASSVLAGGADTQYF
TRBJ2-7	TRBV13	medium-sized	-	TGTGCCAGCAGCTTAGGCACAGGAGGGACGGCCGAGCAGTACTTC	CASSLGTGGTAEQYF
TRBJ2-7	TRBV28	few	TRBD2	TGTGCCAGCACCACGCTAGGGGCTGGTCTAGCGGGAGGGAAAGGTCGCGAGCAGTACTTC	CASTTLGAGLAGGKGREQYF
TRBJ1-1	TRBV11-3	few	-	TGTGCCAGCAGCTTGGGCCCAGGCCTGACCACTGAAGCTTTCTTT	CASSLGPGLTTEAFF
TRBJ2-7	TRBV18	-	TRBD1	TGTGCCAGCTCAACCCGGACAGGGATAGGCGAGCAGTACTTC	CASSTRTGIGEQYF
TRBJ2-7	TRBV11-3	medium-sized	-	TGTGCCAGCAGCTTAGGTCCGCATTCCTACGAGCAGTACTTC	CASSLGPHSYEQYF
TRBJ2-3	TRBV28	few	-	TGTGCCAGCAGTTTCGGGTCGACAGATACGCAGTATTTT	CASSFGSTDTQYF
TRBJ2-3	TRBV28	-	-	TGTGCCAGCAGTTTATGGGCCGCGCGGCAGGGAACAGATACGCAGTATTTT	CASSLWAARQGTDTQYF
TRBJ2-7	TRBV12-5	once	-	TGTGCTAGTGGTAAATCTGACCCCCAACGATTCTACGAGCAGTACTTC	CASGKSDPQRFYEQYF
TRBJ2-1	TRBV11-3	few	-	TGTGCCAGCAGCTTAAGGGGTGGTGGAGATGAGCAGTTCTTC	CASSLRGGGDEQFF
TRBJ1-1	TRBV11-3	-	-	TGTGCCAGCAGCTTAGTTGGCAGGGCGAGTAGCACTGAAGCTTTCTTT	CASSLVGRASSTEAFF
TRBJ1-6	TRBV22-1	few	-	TGTGCCAGCAGTTATGGCGGCGGAATATCCTATAATTCACCCCTCCACTTT	CASSYGGGISYNSPLHF
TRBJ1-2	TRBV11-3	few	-	TGTGCCAGCAGCTTATACGGGGAAGACTATGGCTACACCTTC	CASSLYGEDYGYTF
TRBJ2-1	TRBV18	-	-	TGTGCCAGCTCCGACGTAACCTACAATGAGCAGTTCTTC	CASSDVTYNEQFF
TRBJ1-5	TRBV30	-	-	TGTGCCGCGAGTAGGGGTAATGTAATCGATCAGCCCCAGCATTTT	CAASRGNVIDQPQHF
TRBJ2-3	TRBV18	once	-	TGTGCCAGCTCACCACCCCAGCACACAGATACGCAGTATTTT	CASSPPQHTDTQYF
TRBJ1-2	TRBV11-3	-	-	TGTGCCAGCAGCTTGGATGAGGGCTCCTATGGCTACACCTTC	CASSLDEGSYGYTF
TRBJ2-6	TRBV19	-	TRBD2	TGTGCCAGTAGCGGACTAGCCCGGCAGTCTGGGGCCAACGTCCTGACTTTC	CASSGLARQSGANVLTF
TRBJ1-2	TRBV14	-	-	TGTGCCAGCAGCCAAGGCGGCAGGGCCCTCTATGGCTACACCTTC	CASSQGGRALYGYTF
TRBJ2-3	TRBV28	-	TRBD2	TGTGCCAGCAGTTCCGGGACTACCTTCACAGATACGCAGTATTTT	CASSSGTTFTDTQYF
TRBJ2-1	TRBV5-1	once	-	TGCGCCAGCAGCTTGGGCGGGGAGGCCTACAATGAGCAGTTCTTC	CASSLGGEAYNEQFF
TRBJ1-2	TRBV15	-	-	TGTGCCACCAGTCCCAGGGTCGGCGACTATGGCTACACCTTC	CATSPRVGDYGYTF
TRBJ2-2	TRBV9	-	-	TGTGCCAGCAGCCCCCGGACTGCTAACGGGGAGCTGTTTTTT	CASSPRTANGELFF
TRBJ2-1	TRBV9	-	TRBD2	TGTGCCAGCAGCCCTAACCCCCGAACTAGCGGGGAGCAGTTCTTC	CASSPNPRTSGEQFF
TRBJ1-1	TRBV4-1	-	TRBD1	TGCGCCAGCAGCCAACCGCTCGACAGGGCCCGCACTGAAGCTTTCTTT	CASSQPLDRARTEAFF
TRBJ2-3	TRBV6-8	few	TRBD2	TGTGCCAGCAGCCCCCTAGCGGGATCTTCAGATACGCAGTATTTT	CASSPLAGSSDTQYF
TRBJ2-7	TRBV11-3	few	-	TGTGCCAGCAGCCCCGACGCAGGCGGGTACGAGCAGTACTTC	CASSPDAGGYEQYF
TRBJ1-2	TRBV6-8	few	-	TGTGCCAGCGCCCGGGCGAACTATGGCTACACCTTC	CASARANYGYTF
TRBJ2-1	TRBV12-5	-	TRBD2	TGTGCTAGTGCCCCGAGCGGGAGGGCCTACAATGAGCAGTTCTTC	CASAPSGRAYNEQFF
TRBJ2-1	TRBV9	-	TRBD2	TGTGCCAGCAGCCCCCTCGCGGGAGGGCCCCATGAGCAGTTCTTC	CASSPLAGGPHEQFF